The clone carrying this T cell receptor (beta chain) was detected a few times. Its antigen is currently unknown. These data belong to a study of identical twins. Each cDNA held unique molecular identifiers, and template switching gave it a universal primer site. TCRdb reanalysed the 5' RACE reads using MiXCR and keeps one entry per CDR3 protein. The sample holds 420,000 or so distinct CDR3 sequences, 18% seen once. There are 16 residues in the CDR3. Trimming removed 0 bases from V and 7 bases from J, with 16 bases in between. CDR1 is LGHNA, CDR2 YSLEER, per germline. General study points: Cord blood beta clonotypes present at high abundance carried fewer insertions; no such pattern appeared in memory repertoires. Among beta out-of-frame sequences, excess sharing between twins appeared weaker. Compared with unrelated sharing, twin-shared out-of-frame alpha sequences had more low-probability sequences.

This receptor was obtained from a man aged 45-60 years in good health. Sequenced input: naive T cells sorted from blood. The gene calls are TRBV4-3 and TRBJ2-1; D unclear. The chain's CDR3 is CASSQEPGYLVNEQFF. CDR3 in DNA: TGCGCCAGCAGCCAAGAACCTGGGTACTTAGTGAATGAGCAGTTCTTC.